The clone carrying this TCR beta chain was counted many times. Antigen unknown. The read gets to within 3 residues of the CDR3 end, and the germline J gene fills in the rest. The sample belongs to a study of T cell clonality in common variable immunodeficiency. The study's findings and limits: Fewer deletions and N-nucleotide insertions were reportedly seen in common variable immunodeficiency TCR beta sequences.

This CDR3 has 16 residues. V shed 6 bases, J shed 0 bases, and the junction held 8 bases outside the gene matches. Germline V lookup: CDR1 MNHEY, CDR2 SVGEGT. Sequencing used immunoSEQ multiplex PCR; TCRdb keeps in-frame clones, though not all of them. This repertoire lists some 25,000 clones without singletons; roughly 22% sits in the top ten. Both groups were predominantly of Caucasian heritage. V gene TRBV6-2 or TRBV6-3 combines with J gene TRBJ2-7, with 10 nucleotides matching TRBD2. Sequences were obtained from peripheral blood mononuclear cells. This receptor was taken from a human donor with common variable immunodeficiency. The CDR3 sequence is CASRPFGTSASYEQYF. CDR3 DNA (partial): TGTGCCAGCAGACCTTTCGGGACTAGCGCCTCCTACGAG.